This T cell receptor (beta chain) appears in the sequencing data of a study of blood T cell repertoires in COVID-19. About the study: Samples came from the United States, Italy and Spain, spanning acute and convalescent COVID-19. Sample material is recorded as cDNA or gDNA derived from T cells, B-cell-depleted T cells, or PBMCs.

Germline assignment: CDR1 SGHNT and CDR2 YYREEE (reference sequence). The trim removed 4 bases at V and 4 bases at J, leaving 15 bases unmatched. This CDR3 contains 18 residues. This table comes from immunoSEQ multiplex PCR, and its TCRdb copy is limited to in-frame clones, with some not included. The sample lists about 68,000 clones; almost 85% were seen once. This TCR came from a man in his fifties or sixties with acute or convalescent COVID-19. The chain carries TRBV5-4 and TRBJ2-1; TRBD2 matches at 9 bases. Sequenced input: peripheral blood. CDR3 protein: CASSRGTRGGARYNEQFF. The CDR3 nucleotides read TGTGCCAGCAGCCGGGGGACTCGCGGGGGGGCCAGGTACAATGAGCAGTTCTTC.